This T cell receptor beta chain appears in the sequencing data of a study of T cells in Graves' hyperthyroidism and ophthalmopathy. About the study: Peripheral blood draws took place at initial diagnosis, ahead of any treatment.

Each diagnosis drew on symptoms, thyroxine, TRAb, thyroid ultrasound and orbital computed tomography findings. TCR beta CDR3 regions were amplified from RNA. During a first-round RT-PCR of the TCR CDR3, the HTBI primer set was used. TCRdb redid the calling of the multiplex PCR reads with MiXCR, one entry per CDR3 protein. This sample yields about 58,000 distinct CDR3 sequences, of which just under 50% are seen a single time; around 11% belongs to the top ten. As regards this clonotype: Its antigen remains unknown. The junction shows a germline mismatch at one end, possibly a read error.

The study, taken as a whole, reports: Ophthalmopathy and stable hyperthyroidism were told apart by a 13 V-J model. Blood held most thyroid clonotypes expanded above 0.001 frequency.

Germline CDR1 is SGHTA and CDR2 is FQGNSA. This CDR3 has 14 amino acids. The rearrangement links TRBV7-2 to TRBJ1-5; no firm D call. This TCR was sampled from a woman aged 25 to 39 with Graves' ophthalmopathy. The sequencing sample was made of blood. The CDR3 DNA reads TGTGCCAGCGGCTTGGCCTTTAGAAATCAGCCCCAGCATTTT. Its protein product is CASGLAFRNQPQHF.